Below are 7 T cell receptor beta chains sequenced from a single sample in a study of PD-L1 blockade in urothelial cancer. The data were produced by immunoSEQ multiplex PCR, yet TCRdb's version contains in-frame clones alone and is incomplete. The table records 43,000 or so clones, around 82% of them present only once. Time point given: pretreatment peripheral blood. The specimen was PBMCs, collected around atezolizumab (anti-PD-L1) treatment. These receptors all stem from a man aged 55 to 69 with urothelial cancer.

This chain connects TRBV19 to TRBJ1-5, with TRBD1 as a possible D gene (6 bases). Germline V gene data show CDR1 as LNHDA and CDR2 as SQIVND (reference sequence). The V gene lost 8 bases and the J gene lost 2 bases, with 19 bases spanning the gap. The CDR3 consists of 16 residues. CDR3 nucleotide sequence: TGTGCCAGTCAAGGGACATCCCAACCCGGCAATCAGCCCCAGCATTTT. Its translation: CASQGTSQPGNQPQHF.

The rearrangement joins TRBV11-2 to TRBJ2-7; TRBD1 matches at 8 bases. The germline V gene has CDR1 SGHAT and CDR2 FQNNGV. V lost 5 bases and J lost 4; bases outside the gene matches: 10. The CDR3 totals 15 residues. CDR3 nucleotides: TGTGCCAGCAGCCTGTGGGACAGGAGTGAATACGAGCAGTACTTC. As protein: CASSLWDRSEYEQYF.

The table lists this clone with a few counts. The CDR3 DNA sequence: TGTGCCAGCAGCATGGGGTTGATCGCTACAGGGATGTTGAACACTGAAGCTTTCTTT. Amino acids: CASSMGLIATGMLNTEAFF. The chain couples TRBV21-1 to TRBJ1-1; TRBD1, as called in the table, went unchecked against the DNA. TRBV21-1 is annotated as a pseudogene. The CDR3 loop spans 19 amino acids.

In this sample, this clone turned up a few times. The J gene is TRBJ2-1, the V gene TRBV5-1; 9 bases agree with TRBD2. Germline V CDR1 and CDR2: SGHRS, YFSETQ. The CDR3 is 14 residues long. The ends lost 4 bases at V and 5 bases at J; junction bases unmatched: 4. DNA for the CDR3: TGCGCCAGCAGCAGGACTAGCGAGCACAATGAGCAGTTCTTC. Its translation is CASSRTSEHNEQFF.

J is TRBJ2-7 and V is TRBV11-3, with TRBD1 matching over 8 bases. The germline V gene has CDR1 SGHNT and CDR2 YENEEA. CDR3 size: 14 residues. V dropped 5 bases and J dropped 0; count of bases not matched to a gene: 3. In DNA, the CDR3 is TGTGCCAGCAGCGCGGGACAGGACTCCTACGAGCAGTACTTC. Translating gives CASSAGQDSYEQYF.

This chain uses TRBV4-2 with TRBJ2-1; TRBD2 matches 7 bases. The V segment lost 2 bases and the J segment 7 bases; nucleotides outside the gene matches: 14. Germline lookup yields CDR1 LGHNA and CDR2 YNFKEQ. The CDR3 runs 17 residues. The CDR3 DNA reads TGTGCCAGCAGCCAAACCGCCCCGGGGGGAGTTATGAATGAGCAGTTCTTC. It is translated as CASSQTAPGGVMNEQFF.

This clone showed up just once. J is TRBJ2-7 and V is TRBV10-3, with D possibly TRBD1 on 6 matching bases. CDR1 is ENHRY, CDR2 SYGVKD, per germline. Between the trimmed V and J ends, which lost 3 bases and 4 bases, there was a span of 10 bases. CDR3 size: 13 residues. CDR3 sequence reads: CAISEWQGYEQYF. In DNA form, the CDR3 reads TGTGCCATCAGTGAATGGCAGGGGTACGAGCAGTACTTC.